This TCR beta chain was observed in a study of shared clonotypes between healthy human individuals. Whole-study context: There were three CD4 naive, three CD4 memory, two CD8 naive and one CD8 memory plates per donor.

The assay was run at deep level. About 30,000 T cell genomes (around 200 ng DNA) went into each sorted-subset replicate. The protocol was immunoSEQ multiplex PCR, while the TCRdb copy is restricted to in-frame clones and leaves out a portion. This table holds around 550,000 clones, around 96% found once. Concerning this clone: Its specificity is not known.

Broader study findings: What limited the represented genetic and exposure-history diversity was the small number of donors.

Deletions cut 4 bases from V and 2 bases from J, with 15 bases between. Germline CDR1 is MDHEN and CDR2 is SYDVKM. The CDR3 has 16 residues. Naive CD8 cells comprised CD45RO-negative, CCR7-positively selected cells, excluding terminally differentiated effector memory CD45RA+ cells. The source of this sequence is a woman aged 25 to 39 in good health. The sequencing sample was made of naive CD8+ T cells sorted from blood. The rearrangement joins TRBV28 to TRBJ1-5; unclear D gene. The CDR3 here is CASSSVLRMGNQPQHF. The CDR3 nucleotides are TGTGCCAGCAGTTCAGTACTCCGGATGGGCAATCAGCCCCAGCATTTT.